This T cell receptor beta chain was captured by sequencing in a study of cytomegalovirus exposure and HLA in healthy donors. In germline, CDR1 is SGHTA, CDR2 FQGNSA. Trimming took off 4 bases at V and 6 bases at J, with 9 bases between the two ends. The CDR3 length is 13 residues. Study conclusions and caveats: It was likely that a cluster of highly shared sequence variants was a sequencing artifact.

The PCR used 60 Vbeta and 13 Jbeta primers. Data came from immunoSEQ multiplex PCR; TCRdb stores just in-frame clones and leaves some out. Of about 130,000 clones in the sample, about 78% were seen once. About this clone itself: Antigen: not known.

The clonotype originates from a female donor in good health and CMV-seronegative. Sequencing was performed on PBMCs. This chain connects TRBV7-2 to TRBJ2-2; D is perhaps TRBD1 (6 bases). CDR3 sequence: CASSSQGPGELFF. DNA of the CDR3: TGTGCCAGCAGCTCTCAGGGGCCCGGGGAGCTGTTTTTT.